The 16 T cell receptor beta chains below come from one sample, sequenced in a study of blood T cells in healthy people across ages. It was with a sample-barcoded 5' primer and a J-beta primer mix that a second PCR of about 6 to 12 cycles was run. Each CDR3 protein gets one entry after TCRdb re-called the 5' RACE reads with MiXCR. The table includes 1.5 million to 2 million distinct CDR3 sequences, more than 35% detected once. The sequenced material came from blood. The receptor source for this set is a human donor in good health.

The V gene is TRBV5-6, the J gene TRBJ1-1, with a tentative D call TRBD1 (6 bases). The germline gives CDR1 SGHDT, CDR2 YYEEEE. This CDR3 has 13 residues. The V gene lost 4 bases and the J gene lost 2 bases, with 9 bases spanning the gap. CDR3 sequence: CASSKGVNTEAFF. The CDR3, as DNA: TGTGCCAGCAGCAAGGGGGTTAACACTGAAGCTTTCTTT.

Notes on this clonotype: A much larger clone sits a single nucleotide away, making a read error possible. The chain has TRBV5-1 and TRBJ2-1, with D perhaps matching TRBD1 or TRBD2 (5 bases each). Germline loops: CDR1 SGHRS, CDR2 YFSETQ. The CDR3 covers 13 residues. The CDR3 DNA reads as TGCGCCAGCAGCCCTCCGGGGACCAGCGAGCAGGACTTC. This encodes CASSPPGTSEQDF.

On this clonotype: A junction end diverges from the germline sequence, so it may reflect a read error. This chain connects TRBV20-1 to TRBJ2-4, with D perhaps matching TRBD1 or TRBD2 (5 bases each). The germline V gene has CDR1 DFQATT and CDR2 SNEGSKA (reference sequence). This CDR3 is 13 amino acids long. CDR3 sequence: CSARIGAKNIQNF. The CDR3, as DNA: TGCAGTGCTAGGATCGGGGCCAAAAACATTCAGAACTTC.

The chain recombines TRBV7-3 with TRBJ2-1; 14 nucleotides align to TRBD2. Germline V gene sequence: CDR1 SGHTA, CDR2 FQGTGA. CDR3 length: 16 residues. Germline trimming cut 4 bases from V and 7 bases from J; bases unmatched to any gene: 6. This chain's CDR3 is CASSSPGLAGDNEQFF. The CDR3 DNA reads as TGTGCCAGCAGCTCCCCGGGACTAGCGGGGGATAATGAGCAGTTCTTC.

The rearrangement uses TRBV6-6 and TRBJ1-4; 7 nucleotides agree with TRBD1. The CDR3 spans 15 residues. With V trimmed by 2 bases and J by 12 bases, 12 bases remained unmatched. CDR1 is MNHNY and CDR2 is SVGAGI in the germline V gene (reference sequence). CDR3 bases: TGTGCCAGCAGTTACGCCAGGGGGGTCGCCTGGGAACTGTTTTTT. Protein: CASSYARGVAWELFF.

This clonotype was counted only a few times. This chain links TRBV7-3 with TRBJ2-1; either TRBD1 or TRBD2 may fit D (5 bases each). Deletions cut 8 bases from V and 6 bases from J, with 17 bases between. This CDR3 contains 14 residues. Germline V CDR1 and CDR2: SGHTA, FQGTGA. The chain's CDR3 is CASRWGEGTNEQFF. The CDR3 DNA sequence: TGTGCCAGCCGATGGGGTGAGGGGACCAATGAGCAGTTCTTC.

Details on this clonotype: This could be a read error, since a much larger clone is one nucleotide away. The rearrangement uses TRBV4-3 and TRBJ2-1, with a possible D match to TRBD1 (5 bases). The V gene lost 0 bases and the J gene lost 4 bases, with 22 bases spanning the gap. CDR3 length equals 19 residues. Germline V lookup: CDR1 LGHNA, CDR2 YSLEER. This chain's CDR3 is CASSQDLGPLSLNYNEQFF. In DNA, the CDR3 is TGCGCCAGCAGCCAAGATCTGGGGCCTTTGTCCCTAAATTACAATGAGCAGTTCTTC.

This clonotype was counted between two and nine times. The chain carries TRBV5-1 and TRBJ2-4; D unclear. Trimming shortened V by 0 bases and J by 8 bases, and 6 bases separated the two germline ends. Germline CDR1 is SGHRS and CDR2 is YFSETQ. The CDR3 is 12 residues long. CDR3 in DNA: TGCGCCAGCAGCTTGGGGAATGACATTCAGTACTTC. Its protein is CASSLGNDIQYF.

This chain uses TRBV29-1 with TRBJ1-1; D remains unclear. Germline values: CDR1 SQVTM, CDR2 ANQGSEA. The CDR3 covers 12 residues. V was trimmed by 6 bases and J by 0 bases, leaving 8 bases between them. CDR3 DNA: TGCAGCGTGGCCCCCATGAACACTGAAGCTTTCTTT. Encoded protein: CSVAPMNTEAFF.

This clonotype was seen only a few times. The chain employs TRBV12-3 or TRBV12-4 and TRBJ2-2, with D perhaps matching TRBD2 (5 bases). CDR3 size: 18 residues. V gave up 3 bases and J gave up 5 bases, with 22 bases separating them. The CDR3 here is CASSLATGIPLGTGELFF. For the CDR3, the DNA is TGTGCCAGCAGTTTGGCGACCGGGATTCCTTTGGGAACCGGGGAGCTGTTTTTT.

The chain couples TRBV7-2 to TRBJ2-5; a possible D gene is TRBD1 (6 bases). V gave up 2 bases and J gave up 5 bases, with 9 bases separating them. Germline V gene lookup returns CDR1 SGHTA and CDR2 FQGNSA. CDR3 length: 13 amino acids. CDR3 loop: CASSLRTVETQYF. The DNA of the CDR3 is TGTGCCAGCAGCTTAAGGACAGTTGAGACCCAGTACTTC. The whole variable domain, remainder taken from reference TRBV7-2 and TRBJ2-5, is GAGVSQSPSNKVTEKGKDVELRCDPISGHTALYWYRQSLGQGLEFLIYFQGNSAPDKSGLPSDRFSAERTGGSVSTLTIQRTQQEDSAVYLCASSLRTVETQYFGPGTRLLVL.

The J gene is TRBJ1-2, the V gene TRBV18, with 8 bases aligning to TRBD1. V was clipped by 8 bases and J by 8 bases; unmatched bases: 16. Looked up from germline, CDR1 is KGHSH and CDR2 is LQKENI. The CDR3 totals 15 residues. CDR3 sequence reads: CASTPSGQGHWGYTF. The CDR3 region has the DNA TGTGCCAGCACGCCCTCAGGACAGGGACATTGGGGCTACACCTTC.

V gene TRBV29-1 combines with J gene TRBJ2-5; TRBD1 is a possible D gene (5 bases). The CDR3 length is 15 residues. In germline, CDR1 is SQVTM, CDR2 ANQGSEA. The germline V and J ends were trimmed by 1 base and 4 bases, with 16 bases remaining between them. The CDR3 spells CSVEVLGIGAETQYF. The DNA for the CDR3 is TGCAGCGTTGAAGTCTTAGGGATTGGGGCAGAGACCCAGTACTTC.

This clonotype has just a few counts. The V call is TRBV12-3 or TRBV12-4, the J call TRBJ1-2; D may be TRBD1 (5 bases). The CDR3 contains 13 residues. Trimming took 7 bases from V and 4 from J, leaving 13 bases between them. The CDR3 DNA reads TGTGCCAGCACCCTGGGAGGGGCCTATGGCTACACCTTC. It yields the protein CASTLGGAYGYTF.

The CDR3 reads CASSEEGAKKTQYF. DNA of the CDR3: TGTGCCAGCAGTGAAGAGGGGGCCAAGAAGACCCAGTACTTC. The V call is TRBV25-1, the J call TRBJ2-5, with 7 bases aligning to TRBD1. Germline-derived CDR1 and CDR2 are MGHDK and SYGVNS. CDR3 length: 14 amino acids. After removal of 2 bases from V and 6 bases from J, the junction contained 6 bases not matched to a gene.

V is TRBV4-3 and J is TRBJ2-5, with D maybe TRBD2 (6 bases). In germline, CDR1 is LGHNA, CDR2 YSLEER. The CDR3 consists of 15 residues. Trimming shortened V by 2 bases and J by 2 bases, and 12 bases separated the two germline ends. CDR3 region: CASSQLDGTQETQYF. CDR3 coding DNA: TGCGCCAGCAGCCAACTCGACGGGACTCAAGAGACCCAGTACTTC.